This T cell receptor beta chain was captured by sequencing in a study of beta chain features in type 1 diabetes. Study overall: The examined sorted cells totaled roughly 110,000,000 across samples.

Reverse transcribing all isolated RNA meant expressed TCRB transcripts were sequenced. The repertoire was sequenced with immunoSEQ multiplex PCR; TCRdb's copy has only in-frame clones and lacks some. The data contain a few hundred thousand clones, 16% of them singletons. Study-wide findings and caveats: The naive, central memory and Treg TCRB repertoires of patients appeared to be more similar to one another than those of healthy donors. When Type 1 diabetes patients were examined, their TCRB CDR3s proved moderately but significantly shorter in all four CD4+ subsets.

To note about this clone: The antigen remains undetermined.

Germline CDR1 LGHNA, CDR2 YNFKEQ. Trimming shortened V by 1 base and J by 7 bases, and 20 bases separated the two germline ends. CDR3 length equals 17 residues. The TCR originated in a man under 40 with type 1 diabetes. This rearrangement joins TRBV4-2 to TRBJ1-5; perhaps TRBD1 as D (5 bases). Material: naive CD4+ T cells from blood. CDR3 nucleotide sequence: TGTGCCAGCAGCCAAGTATCTAGGGGAGGAGCCGAGCAGCCCCAGCATTTT. Residues: CASSQVSRGGAEQPQHF.